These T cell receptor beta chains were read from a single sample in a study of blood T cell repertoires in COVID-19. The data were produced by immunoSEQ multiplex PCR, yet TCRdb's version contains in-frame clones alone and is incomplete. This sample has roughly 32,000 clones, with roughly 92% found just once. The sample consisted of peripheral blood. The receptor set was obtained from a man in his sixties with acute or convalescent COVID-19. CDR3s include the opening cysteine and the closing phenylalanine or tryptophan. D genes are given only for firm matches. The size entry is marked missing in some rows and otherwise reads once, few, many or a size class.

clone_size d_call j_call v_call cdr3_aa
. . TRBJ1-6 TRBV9 CASSLTGNSPLHF
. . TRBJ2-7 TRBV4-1 CASSRDPGLSSYEQYF
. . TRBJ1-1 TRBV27 CASRQVNTEAFF
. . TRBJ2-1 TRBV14 CASSQFGRASYNEQFF
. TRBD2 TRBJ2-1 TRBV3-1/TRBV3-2 CASSPRVAGVIDEQFF
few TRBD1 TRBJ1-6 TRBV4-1 CASSQTGTENSPLHF
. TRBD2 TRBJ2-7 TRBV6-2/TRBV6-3 CASSYPYGRAHEQYF
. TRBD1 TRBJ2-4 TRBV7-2 CASSFGDRGYIQYF
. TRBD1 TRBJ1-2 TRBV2 CASRLKGQAVGGYTF
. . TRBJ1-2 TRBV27 CASSPRMGTNYGYTF
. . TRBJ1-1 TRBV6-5 CASSRQVRSEAFF
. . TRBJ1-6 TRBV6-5 CASIRRGRVSPLHF
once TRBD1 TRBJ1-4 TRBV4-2 CASTDRAGPNEKLFF
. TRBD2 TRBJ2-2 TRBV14 CASSQRNSGRSWTGELFF
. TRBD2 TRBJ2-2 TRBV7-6 CASSLVAGTSMAGELFF
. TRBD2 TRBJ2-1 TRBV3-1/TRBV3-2 CASRGLAGDNEQFF
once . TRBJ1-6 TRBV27 CASSLIPGQLNSPLHF
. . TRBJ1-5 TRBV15 CATSRDYYGGGSNQPQHF
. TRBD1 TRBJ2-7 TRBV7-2 CASSPQGTGTYEQYF
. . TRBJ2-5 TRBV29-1 CSVEAVQETQYF
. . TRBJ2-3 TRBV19 CASSLTGSTDTQYF
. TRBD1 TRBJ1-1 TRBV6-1 CASSDSGGINPRAFF
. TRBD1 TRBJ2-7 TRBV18 CASSDRGPTYEQYF
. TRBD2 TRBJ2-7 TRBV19 CASHLLAGGSSYEQYF
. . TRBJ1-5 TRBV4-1 CASSQGGGMGQPQHF
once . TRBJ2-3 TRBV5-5 CASSLVSTSDTQYF
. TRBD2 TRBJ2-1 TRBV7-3 CASSSPGLAGYNEQFF
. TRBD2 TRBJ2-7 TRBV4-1 CASSHRGARGTSGRDYEQYF
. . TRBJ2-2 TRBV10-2 CASSPLFSHKKDGELFF
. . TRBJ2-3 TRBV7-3 CASSLSDTDTQYF
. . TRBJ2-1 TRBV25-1 CASRTLGQSYNEQFF
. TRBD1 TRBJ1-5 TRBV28 CASSSGTANKPQHF
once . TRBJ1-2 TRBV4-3 CASSQAETGGYGYTF
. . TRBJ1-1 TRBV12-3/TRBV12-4 CASSLYSEAFF
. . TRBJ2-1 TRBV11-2 CASSLTVQRLGNEQFF
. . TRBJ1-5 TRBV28 CASSLISGGPQHF
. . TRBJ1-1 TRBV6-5 CASSYFGQDYTEAFF
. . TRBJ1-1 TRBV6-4 CASRKDVGQGNTEAFF
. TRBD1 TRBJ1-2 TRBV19 CASSIGQVGQGLNYGYTF
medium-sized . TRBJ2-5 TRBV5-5 CASSGGEGRTQYF
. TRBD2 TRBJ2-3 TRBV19 CASSARLARADTQYF
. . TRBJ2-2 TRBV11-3 CASSLGRSLSGELFF
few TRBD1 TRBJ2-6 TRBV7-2 CASSWTGTGANVLTF
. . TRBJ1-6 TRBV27 CASSSLLNSPLHF
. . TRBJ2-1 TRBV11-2 CASSPHRAGEGEQFF
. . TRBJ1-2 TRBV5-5 CASSLDRLIYGYTF
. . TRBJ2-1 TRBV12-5 CASGLVRQNNYYNEQFF
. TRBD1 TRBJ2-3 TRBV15 CATSVSDRGTDTQYF
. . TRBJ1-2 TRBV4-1 CASSQTPDRSDYTF
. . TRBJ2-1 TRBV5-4 CASSSPGGYNEQFF
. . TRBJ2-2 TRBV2 CASSVVSGTGELFF
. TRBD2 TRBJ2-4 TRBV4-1 CASSQGTSPKNIQYF